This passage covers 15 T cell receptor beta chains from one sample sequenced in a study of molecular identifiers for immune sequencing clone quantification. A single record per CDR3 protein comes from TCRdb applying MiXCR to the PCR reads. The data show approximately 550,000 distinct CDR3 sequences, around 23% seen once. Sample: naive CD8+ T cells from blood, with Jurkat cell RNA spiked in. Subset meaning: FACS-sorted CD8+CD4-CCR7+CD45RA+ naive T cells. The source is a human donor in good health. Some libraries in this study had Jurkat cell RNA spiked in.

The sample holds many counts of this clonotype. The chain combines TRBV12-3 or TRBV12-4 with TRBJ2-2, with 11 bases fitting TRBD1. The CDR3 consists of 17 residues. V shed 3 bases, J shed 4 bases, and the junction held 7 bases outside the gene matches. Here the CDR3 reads CASSFSTGTGGTGELFF. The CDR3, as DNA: TGTGCCAGCAGTTTCTCTACCGGGACAGGGGGCACCGGGGAGCTGTTTTTT.

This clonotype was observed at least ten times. The CDR3 sequence: CASRPTGKYYGYTF. The CDR3 DNA sequence: TGTGCCAGCAGGCCCACAGGGAAATACTATGGCTACACCTTC. The chain is built from TRBV12-3 or TRBV12-4 and TRBJ1-2, with D maybe TRBD1 (6 bases). V was clipped by 6 bases and J by 3 bases, with 14 bases between them. This CDR3 spans 14 amino acids.

CDR3 amino acids: CASSVGPEQFF. CDR3 DNA sequence: TGTGCCAGCAGCGTAGGTCCGGAGCAGTTCTTC. The chain couples TRBV9 to TRBJ2-1; D gene uncertain. The germline V gene encodes CDR1 SGDLS and CDR2 YYNGEE. With 0 bases removed from V and 10 bases from J, the gap between germline ends came to 5 bases. CDR3 size: 11 residues.

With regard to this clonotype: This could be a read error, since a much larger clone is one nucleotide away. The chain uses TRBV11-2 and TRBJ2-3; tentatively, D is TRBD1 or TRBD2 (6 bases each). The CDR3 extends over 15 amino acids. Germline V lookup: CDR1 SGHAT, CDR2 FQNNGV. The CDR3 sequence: CANSLIGGPTDTQYF. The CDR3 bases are TGTGCCAACAGCTTAATAGGGGGGCCGACAGATACGCAGTATTTT. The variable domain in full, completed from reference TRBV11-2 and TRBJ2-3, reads EAGVAQSPRYKIIEKRQSVAFWCNPISGHATLYWYQQILGQGPKLLIQFQNNGVVDDSQLPKDRFSAERLKGVDSTLKIQPAKLEDSAVYLCANSLIGGPTDTQYFGPGTRLTVL.

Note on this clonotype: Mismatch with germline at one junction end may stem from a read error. Here the CDR3 reads CASSYSMLAGSEGNEQIF. In nucleotides, the CDR3 is TGTGCCAGCAGTTACTCGATGCTAGCGGGGTCCGAGGGCAATGAGCAGATCTTC. This rearrangement joins TRBV6-5 to TRBJ2-1; TRBD2 aligns across 9 bases. CDR3 length equals 18 residues. Germline-derived CDR1 and CDR2 are MNHEY and SVGAGI.

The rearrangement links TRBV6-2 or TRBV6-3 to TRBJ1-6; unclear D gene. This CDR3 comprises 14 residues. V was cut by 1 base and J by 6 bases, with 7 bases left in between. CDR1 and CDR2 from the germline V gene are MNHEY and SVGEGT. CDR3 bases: TGTGCCAGCAGTTACTTGGGGAGTAATTCACCCCTCCACTTT. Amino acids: CASSYLGSNSPLHF.

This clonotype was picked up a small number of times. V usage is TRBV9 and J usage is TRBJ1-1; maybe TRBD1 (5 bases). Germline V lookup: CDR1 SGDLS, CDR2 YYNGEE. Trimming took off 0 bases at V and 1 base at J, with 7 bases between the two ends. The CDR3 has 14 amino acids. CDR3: CASSVDGGNTEAFF. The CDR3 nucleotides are TGTGCCAGCAGCGTAGATGGGGGGAACACTGAAGCTTTCTTT.

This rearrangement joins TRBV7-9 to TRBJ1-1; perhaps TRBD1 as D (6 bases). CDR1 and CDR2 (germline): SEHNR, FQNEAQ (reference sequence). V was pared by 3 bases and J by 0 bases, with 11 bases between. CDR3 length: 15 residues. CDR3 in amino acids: CASSFQDSVNTEAFF. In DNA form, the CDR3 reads TGTGCCAGCAGCTTTCAGGACAGTGTGAACACTGAAGCTTTCTTT.

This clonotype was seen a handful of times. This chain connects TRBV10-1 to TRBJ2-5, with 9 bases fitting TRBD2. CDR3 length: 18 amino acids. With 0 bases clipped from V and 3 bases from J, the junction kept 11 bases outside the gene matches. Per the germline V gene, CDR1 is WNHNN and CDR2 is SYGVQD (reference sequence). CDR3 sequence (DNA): TGCGCCAGCAGTGAGTCTAGCGGGAGTTGTGAATTGGAAGAGACCCAGTACTTC. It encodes CASSESSGSCELEETQYF.

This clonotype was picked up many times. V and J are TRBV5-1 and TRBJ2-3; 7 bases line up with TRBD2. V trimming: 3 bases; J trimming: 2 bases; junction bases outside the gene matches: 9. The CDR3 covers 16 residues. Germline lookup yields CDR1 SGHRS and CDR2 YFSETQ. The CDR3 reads CASSYLDGGYTDTQYF. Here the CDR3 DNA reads TGCGCCAGCAGCTACCTCGACGGGGGGTACACAGATACGCAGTATTTT.

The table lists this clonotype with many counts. CDR3 sequence reads: CASSLTATDTQYF. The CDR3 region has the DNA TGTGCCAGTAGTCTCACAGCCACAGATACGCAGTATTTT. This sequence joins TRBV19 and TRBJ2-3; no definite D call. The CDR3 runs to 13 residues. Germline V gives CDR1 LNHDA, CDR2 SQIVND (reference sequence). V lost 5 bases to trimming and J lost 2 bases, with 8 bases between them.

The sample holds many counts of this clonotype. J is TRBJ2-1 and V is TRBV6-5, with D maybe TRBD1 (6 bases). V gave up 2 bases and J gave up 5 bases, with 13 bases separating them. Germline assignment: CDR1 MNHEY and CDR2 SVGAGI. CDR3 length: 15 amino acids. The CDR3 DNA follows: TGTGCCAGCAGTTACGGGGGCTGGGGCGACAATGAGCAGTTCTTC. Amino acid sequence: CASSYGGWGDNEQFF.

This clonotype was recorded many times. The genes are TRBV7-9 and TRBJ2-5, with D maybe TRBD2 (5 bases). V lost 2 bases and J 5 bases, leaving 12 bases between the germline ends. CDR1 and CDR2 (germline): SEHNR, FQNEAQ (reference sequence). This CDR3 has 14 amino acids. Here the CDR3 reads CASSLLGGQETQYF. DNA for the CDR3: TGTGCCAGCAGCTTACTCGGCGGGCAGGAGACCCAGTACTTC.

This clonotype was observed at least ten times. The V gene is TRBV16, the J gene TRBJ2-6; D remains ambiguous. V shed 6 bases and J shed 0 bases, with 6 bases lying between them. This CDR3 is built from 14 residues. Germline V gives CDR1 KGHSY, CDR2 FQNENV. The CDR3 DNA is TGTGCCAGCAGTCCCAACTCTGGGGCCAACGTCCTGACTTTC. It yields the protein CASSPNSGANVLTF.

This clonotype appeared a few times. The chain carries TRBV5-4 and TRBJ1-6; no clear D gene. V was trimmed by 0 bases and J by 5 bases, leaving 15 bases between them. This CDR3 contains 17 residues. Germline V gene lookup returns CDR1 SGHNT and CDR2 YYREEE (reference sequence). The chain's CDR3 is CASSLDLGGYNNSPLHF. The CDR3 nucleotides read TGTGCCAGCAGCTTGGATTTAGGAGGGTATAATAATTCACCCCTCCACTTT.